The 24 T cell receptor beta chains below were found in one sample sequenced in a study of blood T cell repertoires in COVID-19. Profiled with immunoSEQ multiplex PCR; TCRdb holds only in-frame clones, not every one. The table lists some 80,000 clones, 70% to 90% of them singletons, with 18% in the top ten. Sequencing was carried out using peripheral blood. Receptors were obtained from a human donor in a cohort sampled during active COVID-19.

The chain couples TRBV5-8 to TRBJ2-7; 10 bases match TRBD2. Germline V gene sequence: CDR1 SGHTS, CDR2 YDEGEE. V dropped 0 bases and J dropped 4; count of bases not matched to a gene: 1. The CDR3 runs to 14 residues. DNA of the CDR3: TGTGCCAGCAGCTTGGCTAGCGGGAGTTACGAGCAGTACTTC. It specifies CASSLASGSYEQYF.

The V and J genes are TRBV9 and TRBJ1-3; 7 bases match TRBD1. Germline assignment: CDR1 SGDLS and CDR2 YYNGEE. Trimming removed 4 bases from V and 1 base from J; junction bases left unmatched: 5. This CDR3 spans 15 amino acids. CDR3 sequence: CASSPYRGSGNTIYF. CDR3 DNA: TGTGCCAGCAGCCCTTACAGGGGTTCTGGAAACACCATATATTTT.

This sequence joins TRBV6-4 and TRBJ2-3, with a tentative D call TRBD1 (5 bases). Deletions cut 10 bases from V and 2 bases from J, with 19 bases between. CDR3 size: 15 residues. Germline values: CDR1 MRHNA, CDR2 SNTAGT. The CDR3 loop is CATLIRQIFTDTQYF. The CDR3 DNA is TGTGCCACTTTGATCCGACAGATCTTCACAGATACGCAGTATTTT.

The DNA for the CDR3 is TGTGCCAGCAGTGTAAACGGCTATGGCTACACCTTC. The encoded protein is CASSVNGYGYTF. The V and J genes are TRBV2 and TRBJ1-2; D gene ambiguous. V lost 4 bases to trimming and J lost 4 bases, with 7 bases between them. The CDR3 spans 12 residues. Germline CDR1 SNHLY, CDR2 FYNNEI. Full variable domain (rest looked up from reference TRBV2 and TRBJ1-2): EPEVTQTPSHQVTQMGQEVILRCVPISNHLYFYWYRQILGQKVEFLVSFYNNEISEKSEIFDDQFSVERPDGSNFTLKIRSTKLEDSAMYFCASSVNGYGYTFGSGTRLTVV.

The V and J genes are TRBV18 and TRBJ1-2; 9 nucleotides agree with TRBD1. This CDR3 has 14 residues. After removal of 5 bases from V and 8 bases from J, the junction contained 9 bases not matched to a gene. Germline loops: CDR1 KGHSH, CDR2 LQKENI. CDR3 amino acids: CASSSGTGFEGYTF. The DNA of the CDR3 is TGTGCCAGCTCATCCGGGACAGGGTTTGAAGGCTACACCTTC.

This chain links TRBV6-5 with TRBJ2-3, with D perhaps TRBD2 (6 bases). The CDR3 spans 15 residues. Germline CDR1 and CDR2: MNHEY and SVGAGI. Trimming cost V 6 bases and J 4 bases, with 17 bases left between them. The CDR3 DNA follows: TGTGCCAGCAGAACCTGGCGCGGGATCGCAGATACGCAGTATTTT. It specifies CASRTWRGIADTQYF.

In DNA form, the CDR3 reads TGTGCCATGGCGGGCTTTACTAACACCGGGGAGCTGTTTTTT. Amino acids: CAMAGFTNTGELFF. This chain links TRBV24-1 with TRBJ2-2, with D possibly matching TRBD2 (5 bases). V was clipped by 11 bases and J by 2 bases, with 14 bases between them. The CDR3 runs to 14 residues. Germline V gene sequence: CDR1 KGHDR, CDR2 SFDVKD.

The chain is built from TRBV19 and TRBJ2-1; no clear D gene. The length of the CDR3 is 15 residues. Trimming removed 1 base at V and 3 bases at J, with 10 bases between. CDR1 LNHDA and CDR2 SQIVND come from the germline V gene (reference sequence). CDR3 nucleotides: TGTGCCAGTAGTATAGCAGGATCGAGCTACAATGAGCAGTTCTTC. Amino acid sequence: CASSIAGSSYNEQFF.

The chain has TRBV10-3 and TRBJ2-1; 14 bases match TRBD2. Trimming removed 2 bases from V and 8 bases from J; junction bases left unmatched: 8. Germline V gene lookup returns CDR1 ENHRY and CDR2 SYGVKD. The CDR3 extends over 17 amino acids. In DNA, the CDR3 is TGTGCCATCAGTGAGGGGGGACTAGCGGGAGCTAAGGATGAGCAGTTCTTC. It specifies CAISEGGLAGAKDEQFF.

V and J are TRBV14 and TRBJ1-4; D might be TRBD1 (5 bases). The CDR3 length is 16 residues. V was shortened by 4 bases and J by 3 bases, with 15 bases between the two germline ends. Germline loops: CDR1 SGHDN, CDR2 FVKESK. This chain's CDR3 is CASSPRQGRSNEKLFF. CDR3 sequence (DNA): TGTGCCAGCAGCCCCCGCCAGGGTCGGTCTAATGAAAAACTGTTTTTT.

This chain uses TRBV7-9 with TRBJ2-1; 7 bases map to TRBD1. The CDR3 consists of 13 residues. Germline V lookup: CDR1 SEHNR, CDR2 FQNEAQ (reference sequence). Trimming cost V 1 base and J 10 bases; bases outside gene matches: 4. The DNA for the CDR3 is TGTGCCAGCAGCTTAGTAGGGGGCAAAGAGCAGTTCTTC. Its translation is CASSLVGGKEQFF.

In this sample, this clone turned up a few times. V usage is TRBV7-9 and J usage is TRBJ2-1; 10 bases are a match to TRBD2. The CDR3 length is 14 residues. Germline lookup yields CDR1 SEHNR and CDR2 FQNEAQ (reference sequence). The J segment lost 9 bases and the V segment lost 5 bases, leaving 7 bases of the junction unmatched. The CDR3: CASSPDLAGGEQFF. The CDR3 DNA reads TGTGCCAGCAGCCCCGACTTAGCGGGGGGTGAGCAGTTCTTC.

By its share, this clone is medium-sized. The CDR3, as DNA: TGTGCCAGCGGCCCCCGGGACAGCCCTAACTATGGCTACACCTTC. This translates into CASGPRDSPNYGYTF. The chain uses TRBV19 and TRBJ1-2; 7 nucleotides line up with TRBD1. Germline V gene data show CDR1 as LNHDA and CDR2 as SQIVND (reference sequence). Trimming cost V 9 bases and J 0 bases; bases outside gene matches: 10. CDR3 length: 15 residues.

The chain has TRBV5-1 and TRBJ2-3; TRBD2 is a possible D gene (5 bases). The germline gives CDR1 SGHRS, CDR2 YFSETQ. The CDR3 covers 16 residues. Trimming took 1 base from V and 4 from J, leaving 16 bases between them. CDR3 DNA sequence: TGCGCCAGCAGCTTGTACGGGGAGCTGGTTGCAGATACGCAGTATTTT. Protein sequence: CASSLYGELVADTQYF. The complete variable domain, with remaining parts taken from reference TRBV5-1 and TRBJ2-3, reads KAGVTQTPRYLIKTRGQQVTLSCSPISGHRSVSWYQQTPGQGLQFLFEYFSETQRNKGNFPGRFSGRQFSNSRSEMNVSTLELGDSALYLCASSLYGELVADTQYFGPGTRLTVL.

This chain links TRBV6-5 with TRBJ1-2, with TRBD1 as a possible D gene (5 bases). This CDR3 contains 13 residues. The germline V gene has CDR1 MNHEY and CDR2 SVGAGI. Trimming took 6 bases from V and 3 from J, leaving 11 bases between them. The CDR3 DNA reads as TGTGCCAGCAGCCGGGGAGGGGACTATGGCTACACCTTC. This codes for CASSRGGDYGYTF.

The chain couples TRBV11-3 to TRBJ2-7; 8 positions match TRBD1. Trimming took 0 bases from V and 4 from J; bases not matched to a gene: 20. The germline CDR1 and CDR2 sequences are SGHNT and YENEEA. The CDR3 covers 20 residues. The CDR3 DNA reads as TGTGCCAGCAGCTTAGAGGTGTACGGGACAGGTAGTCCGAACACATACGAGCAGTACTTC. Amino acids: CASSLEVYGTGSPNTYEQYF.

The CDR3 is CATSRPRANYEQYF. In DNA, the CDR3 is TGTGCCACCAGCAGACCCAGGGCCAACTACGAGCAGTACTTC. The chain employs TRBV15 and TRBJ2-7, with D tentatively TRBD1 (5 bases). Trimming left V 2 bases short and J 3 bases short, with 11 bases between. This CDR3 is built from 14 residues. CDR1 is LNHNV, CDR2 YYDKDF, per germline (reference sequence).

This rearrangement joins TRBV19 to TRBJ2-3; 7 bases map to TRBD1. The germline V gene has CDR1 LNHDA and CDR2 SQIVND (reference sequence). There are 16 residues in the CDR3. The V and J ends lost 6 bases and 4 bases, in that order; junction bases with no gene match: 13. CDR3 residues: CASRTYGTAFSDTQYF. CDR3 nucleotides: TGTGCCAGTAGGACCTACGGGACAGCTTTCTCAGATACGCAGTATTTT.

The V gene is TRBV6-5, the J gene TRBJ2-5; D possibly corresponds to TRBD2 (6 bases). Trimming removed 10 bases from V and 3 bases from J, with 15 bases in between. Germline V gene data show CDR1 as MNHEY and CDR2 as SVGAGI. The CDR3 contains 13 residues. The CDR3 sequence: CATLWGVEETQYF. The CDR3 DNA follows: TGTGCCACCCTCTGGGGGGTAGAAGAGACCCAGTACTTC.

The rearrangement joins TRBV25-1 to TRBJ2-7; D is perhaps TRBD2 (5 bases). CDR1 is MGHDK and CDR2 is SYGVNS in the germline V gene. Trimming removed 1 base from V and 5 bases from J, with 9 bases in between. The CDR3 is 13 amino acids. CDR3 residues: CASSEFGGHEQYF. Here the CDR3 DNA reads TGTGCCAGCAGTGAATTCGGAGGCCACGAGCAGTACTTC.

The chain couples TRBV18 to TRBJ2-1, with 10 bases aligning to TRBD1. Germline loops: CDR1 KGHSH, CDR2 LQKENI. Unmatched junction bases numbered 8, after V lost 4 bases and J lost 8 bases. The CDR3 length is 15 residues. CDR3 amino acids: CASSRGTGDSDEQFF. In DNA, the CDR3 is TGTGCCAGCTCACGTGGGACAGGGGACAGCGATGAGCAGTTCTTC.

A single count supports this clone. This chain joins TRBV28 and TRBJ1-5, with D hard to call. The V end lost 7 bases, the J end lost 0 bases, and 13 bases lay between the germline ends. Germline V gene sequence: CDR1 MDHEN, CDR2 SYDVKM. The CDR3 has 15 residues. CDR3 nucleotides: TGTGCCAGCAACCTCCCCGGGGATAGCAATCAGCCCCAGCATTTT. Translated, it gives CASNLPGDSNQPQHF. Variable domain in full (rest from reference TRBV28 and TRBJ1-5): DVKVTQSSRYLVKRTGEKVFLECVQDMDHENMFWYRQDPGLGLRLIYFSYDVKMKEKGDIPEGYSVSREKKERFSLILESASTNQTSMYLCASNLPGDSNQPQHFGDGTRLSIL.

This chain connects TRBV7-3 to TRBJ1-3, with 7 positions matching TRBD1. Germline V gene sequence: CDR1 SGHTA, CDR2 FQGTGA. Germline trimming cut 5 bases from V and 0 bases from J; bases unmatched to any gene: 10. This CDR3 is built from 17 residues. In DNA, the CDR3 is TGTGCCAGCAGCGCGGGGACAGCTTTAAGCTCTGGAAACACCATATATTTT. Translation gives CASSAGTALSSGNTIYF.

V and J are TRBV29-1 and TRBJ2-1; 14 positions agree with TRBD2. The CDR3 contains 15 residues. Germline CDR1 reads SQVTM; CDR2 reads ANQGSEA. Trimming removed 6 bases from V and 8 bases from J; junction bases left unmatched: 9. The CDR3 region has the DNA TGCAGCGTCGTCGGACTAGCGGGAGGTGGGGATGAGCAGTTCTTC. This sequence encodes CSVVGLAGGGDEQFF.